These 17 T cell receptor beta chains share one sample of origin, sequenced in a study of blood T cells in healthy people across ages. A sample-barcoded 5' primer and a J-beta primer mix were used in a second PCR of roughly 6 to 12 cycles. TCRdb re-analysed the 5' RACE reads in MiXCR, keeping a single row per CDR3 protein. The sample carries hundreds of thousands of distinct CDR3 sequences, around 41% recorded once. Sequenced: blood. These receptors were collected from a man older than 75 in good health.

This clonotype was observed a few times. The rearrangement joins TRBV20-1 to TRBJ2-1; 10 positions match TRBD2. The CDR3 contains 15 residues. Germline values: CDR1 DFQATT, CDR2 SNEGSKA (reference sequence). V dropped 3 bases and J dropped 5; count of bases not matched to a gene: 7. This CDR3 reads CSASTSGGVDNEQFF. Written as DNA, the CDR3 is TGCAGTGCTAGCACCAGCGGGGGGGTGGACAATGAGCAGTTCTTC.

The rearrangement links TRBV20-1 to TRBJ2-5; 7 bases are a match to TRBD1. Germline loops: CDR1 DFQATT, CDR2 SNEGSKA (reference sequence). The CDR3 is made up of 13 amino acids. Trimming took 7 bases from V and 4 from J; bases not matched to a gene: 9. DNA of the CDR3: TGCAGTGTTCCTGACAGGGTGGGAGAGACCCAGTACTTC. Amino acid sequence: CSVPDRVGETQYF.

Comments on this clonotype: Compared with germline, one end of the junction differs, possibly owing to a read error. The CDR3 region is CASAPPYNEQYF. DNA of the CDR3: TGTGCCAGCGCACCACCGTACAATGAGCAGTACTTC. This chain uses TRBV18 with TRBJ2-7; D unclear. Germline V CDR1 and CDR2: KGHSH, LQKENI. There are 12 residues in the CDR3.

This clonotype was recorded a few times. The chain joins TRBV7-2 to TRBJ2-1; possibly TRBD2 for D (6 bases). The germline CDR1 and CDR2 sequences are SGHTA and FQGNSA. CDR3 size: 15 residues. Trimming shortened V by 5 bases and J by 7 bases, and 18 bases separated the two germline ends. CDR3 amino acids: CASSPAGRFGNEQFF. The CDR3 region has the DNA TGTGCCAGCAGCCCCGCGGGGCGCTTTGGGAATGAGCAGTTCTTC.

This clonotype was observed a few times. At one of its ends the junction is not consistent with the germline gene, which may arise from a read error. The chain combines TRBV7-2 with TRBJ2-5; D is possibly TRBD1 (6 bases). The CDR3 spans 14 residues. Germline V gene data show CDR1 as SGHTA and CDR2 as FQGNSA. Here the CDR3 reads CASSVAGVSETQYF. The CDR3 DNA reads as TGTGCCAGCAGCGTAGCAGGGGTCAGTGAGACCCAGTACTTC.

With regard to this clonotype: A much larger clone is a single base away; this may be a read error. This chain uses TRBV29-1 with TRBJ2-3, with 9 nucleotides matching TRBD1. CDR1 SQVTM and CDR2 ANQGSEA come from the germline V gene. Trimming removed 4 bases from V and 6 bases from J; junction bases left unmatched: 2. The CDR3 extends over 12 amino acids. This CDR3 is CSVGDREDTQYF. In nucleotides, the CDR3 is TGCAGCGTTGGGGACAGGGAGGATACGCAGTATTTT.

In this sample, this clonotype turned up once. The rearrangement joins TRBV20-1 to TRBJ2-5, with TRBD2 matching 13 bases. The J call may be in error: the DNA end matches TRBJ2-1 better. CDR1 and CDR2 (germline): DFQATT, SNEGSKA (reference sequence). The CDR3 runs 16 residues. The CDR3 nucleotides read TGCAGTGCTAGAGATCGACTAGCGGGGGGCCAAGAGACCCAGTTCTTC. Residues: CSARDRLAGGQETQFF.

This chain uses TRBV11-2 with TRBJ2-5, with 9 bases fitting TRBD1. The CDR3 is 15 amino acids. From germline, CDR1 is SGHAT and CDR2 FQNNGV. After removal of 4 bases from V and 5 bases from J, the junction contained 8 bases not matched to a gene. The CDR3 sequence: CASSSQQGARETQYF. The CDR3 nucleotides read TGTGCCAGCAGCTCACAACAGGGGGCTAGGGAGACCCAGTACTTC.

As to this clonotype: This may be a read error, as it is one base from a much larger clone. This chain joins TRBV10-3 and TRBJ2-7; D ambiguous. CDR1 and CDR2 (germline): ENHRY, SYGVKD. Trimming took off 2 bases at V and 3 bases at J, with 8 bases between the two ends. The CDR3 spans 13 residues. CDR3 coding DNA: TGTGCCATCAGTGAGGCAGACAACTACGAGCAGTACTTC. This gives the protein CAISEADNYEQYF.

This clonotype was recorded many times. The V call is TRBV4-3, the J call TRBJ1-5, with no clear D. CDR3 size: 14 residues. In germline, CDR1 is LGHNA, CDR2 YSLEER. V shed 0 bases and J shed 0 bases, with 3 bases lying between them. This CDR3 is CASSQDLSNQPQHF. DNA of the CDR3: TGCGCCAGCAGCCAAGATCTTAGCAATCAGCCCCAGCATTTT.

This clonotype was detected ten times or more. The gene calls are TRBV3-1 and TRBJ2-3; D is possibly TRBD2 (6 bases). The CDR3 totals 15 residues. The V and J ends lost 2 bases and 2 bases respectively, with 11 bases between them. Germline loops: CDR1 LGHDT, CDR2 YNNKEL (reference sequence). CDR3 sequence: CASSQTIADTDTQYF. The CDR3, as DNA: TGTGCCAGCAGCCAAACAATAGCGGACACAGATACGCAGTATTTT.

This clonotype has just a few counts. The chain is built from TRBV7-2 and TRBJ1-1, with TRBD1 as a possible D gene (6 bases). Germline assignment: CDR1 SGHTA and CDR2 FQGNSA. The CDR3 is 17 residues long. V was trimmed by 1 base and J by 0 bases, leaving 15 bases between them. This chain's CDR3 is CASSLVWQGRMNTEAFF. CDR3 nucleotides: TGTGCCAGCAGCTTAGTATGGCAGGGGAGGATGAACACTGAAGCTTTCTTT.

Turning to this clonotype: This may come from a read error, since a much larger clone is one base off. The rearrangement joins TRBV20-1 to TRBJ2-7; weak D call: TRBD1 (6 bases). Germline V gene sequence: CDR1 DFQATT, CDR2 SNEGSKA (reference sequence). CDR3 length equals 14 residues. The CDR3 is CGARTGHGFYEQYF. CDR3 DNA: TGCGGTGCCCGAACGGGACATGGTTTCTACGAGCAGTACTTC.

This clonotype was seen a handful of times. This rearrangement joins TRBV5-1 to TRBJ2-7; the D is unclear. This CDR3 spans 14 amino acids. Germline V gene sequence: CDR1 SGHRS, CDR2 YFSETQ. The ends were cut back, 0 bases at V and 3 bases at J, with 10 bases in the middle. CDR3 loop: CASSLGGGNYEQYF. Here the CDR3 DNA reads TGCGCCAGCAGCTTGGGAGGTGGTAACTACGAGCAGTACTTC.

This chain connects TRBV5-1 to TRBJ2-7; a possible D gene is TRBD2 (6 bases). CDR1 SGHRS and CDR2 YFSETQ come from the germline V gene. This CDR3 region has 17 residues. V lost 0 bases to trimming and J lost 1 base, with 17 bases between them. The CDR3 sequence is CASSLAPSGGVSYEQYF. DNA of the CDR3: TGCGCCAGCAGCTTGGCTCCAAGCGGAGGGGTTTCCTACGAGCAGTACTTC.

This clonotype was observed a few times. The CDR3 region has the DNA TGCGCCAGCAGCGGGGGACAGGGTGCTGAGCAGTTCTTC. Translating gives CASSGGQGAEQFF. The V call is TRBV5-1, the J call TRBJ2-1, with 9 bases identical to TRBD1. The CDR3 is made up of 13 amino acids. V was pared by 4 bases and J by 9 bases, with 5 bases of the junction left unmatched. Looked up from germline, CDR1 is SGHRS and CDR2 is YFSETQ. Full variable domain (rest looked up from reference TRBV5-1 and TRBJ2-1): KAGVTQTPRYLIKTRGQQVTLSCSPISGHRSVSWYQQTPGQGLQFLFEYFSETQRNKGNFPGRFSGRQFSNSRSEMNVSTLELGDSALYLCASSGGQGAEQFFGPGTRLTVL.

Only a few counts were recorded for this clonotype. The chain joins TRBV7-2 to TRBJ2-7, with 13 bases lining up with TRBD2. After removal of 1 base from V and 4 bases from J, the junction contained 7 bases not matched to a gene. CDR1 SGHTA and CDR2 FQGNSA come from the germline V gene. The CDR3 has 17 residues. The CDR3 loop reads CASSLVPWTSGGYEQYF. The DNA of the CDR3 is TGTGCCAGCAGCTTAGTTCCCTGGACTAGCGGGGGATACGAGCAGTACTTC.